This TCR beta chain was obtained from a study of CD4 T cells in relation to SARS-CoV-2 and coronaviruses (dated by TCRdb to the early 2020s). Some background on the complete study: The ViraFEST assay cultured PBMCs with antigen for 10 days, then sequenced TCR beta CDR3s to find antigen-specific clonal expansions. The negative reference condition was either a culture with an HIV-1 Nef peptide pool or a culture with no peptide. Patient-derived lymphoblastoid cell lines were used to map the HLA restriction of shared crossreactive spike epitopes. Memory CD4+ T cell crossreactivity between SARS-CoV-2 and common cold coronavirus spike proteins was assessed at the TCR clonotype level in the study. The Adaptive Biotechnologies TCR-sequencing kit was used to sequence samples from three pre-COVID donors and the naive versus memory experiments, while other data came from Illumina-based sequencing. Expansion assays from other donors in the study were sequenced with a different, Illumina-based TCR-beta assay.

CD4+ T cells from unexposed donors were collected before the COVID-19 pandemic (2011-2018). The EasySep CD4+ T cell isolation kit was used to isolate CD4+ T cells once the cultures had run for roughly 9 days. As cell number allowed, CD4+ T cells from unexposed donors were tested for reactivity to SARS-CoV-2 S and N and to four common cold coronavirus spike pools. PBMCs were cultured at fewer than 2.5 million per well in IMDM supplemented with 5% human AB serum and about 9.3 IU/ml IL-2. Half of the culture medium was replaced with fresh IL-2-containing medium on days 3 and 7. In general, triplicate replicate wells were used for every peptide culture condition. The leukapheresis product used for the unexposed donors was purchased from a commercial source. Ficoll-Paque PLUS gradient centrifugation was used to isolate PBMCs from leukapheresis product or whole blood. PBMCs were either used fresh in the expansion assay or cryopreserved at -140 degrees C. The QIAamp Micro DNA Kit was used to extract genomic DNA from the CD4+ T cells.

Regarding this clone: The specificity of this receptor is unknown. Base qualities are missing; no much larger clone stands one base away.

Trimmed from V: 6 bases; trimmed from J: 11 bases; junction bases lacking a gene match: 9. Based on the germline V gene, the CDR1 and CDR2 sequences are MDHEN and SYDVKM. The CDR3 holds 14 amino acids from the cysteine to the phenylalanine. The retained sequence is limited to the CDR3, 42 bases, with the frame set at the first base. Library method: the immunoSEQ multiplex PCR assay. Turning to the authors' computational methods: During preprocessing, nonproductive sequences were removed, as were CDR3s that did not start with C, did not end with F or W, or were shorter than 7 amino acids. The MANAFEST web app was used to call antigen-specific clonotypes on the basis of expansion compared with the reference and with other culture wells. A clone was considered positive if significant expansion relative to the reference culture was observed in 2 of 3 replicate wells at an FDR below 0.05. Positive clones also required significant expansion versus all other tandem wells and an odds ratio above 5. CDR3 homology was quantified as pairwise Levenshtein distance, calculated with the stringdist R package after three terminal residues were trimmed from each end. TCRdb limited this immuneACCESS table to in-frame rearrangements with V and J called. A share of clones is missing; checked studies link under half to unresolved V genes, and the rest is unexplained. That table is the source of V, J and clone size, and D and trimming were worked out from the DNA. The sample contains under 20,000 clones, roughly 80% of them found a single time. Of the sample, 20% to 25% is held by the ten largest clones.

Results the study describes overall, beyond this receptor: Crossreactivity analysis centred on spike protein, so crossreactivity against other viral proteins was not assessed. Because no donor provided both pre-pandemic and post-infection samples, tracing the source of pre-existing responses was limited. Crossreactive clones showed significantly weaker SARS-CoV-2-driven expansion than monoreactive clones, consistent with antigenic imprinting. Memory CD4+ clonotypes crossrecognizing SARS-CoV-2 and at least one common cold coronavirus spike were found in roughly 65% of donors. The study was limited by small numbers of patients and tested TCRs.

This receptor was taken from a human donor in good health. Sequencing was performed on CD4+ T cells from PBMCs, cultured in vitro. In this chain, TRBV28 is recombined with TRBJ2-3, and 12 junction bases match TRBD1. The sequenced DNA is TGTGCCAGCAGCCCGGGACAGGGGGCGGTCGGGCAGTATTTT. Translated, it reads CASSPGQGAVGQYF. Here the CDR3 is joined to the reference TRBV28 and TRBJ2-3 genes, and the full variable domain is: DVKVTQSSRYLVKRTGEKVFLECVQDMDHENMFWYRQDPGLGLRLIYFSYDVKMKEKGDIPEGYSVSREKKERFSLILESASTNQTSMYLCASSPGQGAVGQYFGPGTRLTVL.